One and the same sample provided the 22 T cell receptor beta chains below, sequenced in a study of CD8 T cells in Susac syndrome. Random hexamers were used to reverse transcribe an amount of roughly 0.5 to 1 ug RNA. TCRdb re-analysed the immunoSEQ multiplex PCR reads in MiXCR, keeping a single row per CDR3 protein. Seen here are 330,000 or so distinct CDR3 sequences, almost 85% observed once, and the top ten hold around 0.2%. Input material: CD8+ T cells from PBMCs. The receptors stem from a human donor with multiple sclerosis.

The chain recombines TRBV7-8 with TRBJ2-7, with TRBD2 matching over 8 bases. The germline CDR1 and CDR2 sequences are SGHVS and FQNEAQ. V lost 5 bases to trimming and J lost 4 bases; unmatched junction nucleotides: 13. The CDR3 covers 16 residues. In DNA, the CDR3 is TGTGCCAGCAGCCATCAGACGGGAGGGCCTGGATACGAGCAGTACTTC. Amino acids: CASSHQTGGPGYEQYF.

This chain connects TRBV6-5 to TRBJ2-1; no firm D call. Germline CDR1 reads MNHEY; CDR2 reads SVGAGI. The CDR3 totals 13 residues. V was trimmed by 0 bases and J by 15 bases, leaving 15 bases between them. CDR3 residues: CASSYSSIGVGFF. In DNA, the CDR3 is TGTGCCAGCAGTTACTCGAGTATTGGTGTTGGGTTCTTC.

The chain combines TRBV28 with TRBJ2-7, with D maybe TRBD2 (5 bases). Germline-derived CDR1 and CDR2 are MDHEN and SYDVKM. The ends were cut back, 2 bases at V and 4 bases at J, with 12 bases in the middle. The CDR3 sequence is 14 residues long. DNA of the CDR3: TGTGCCAGCAGTTTAGTGCTAGCCTCTTACGAGCAGTACTTC. This codes for CASSLVLASYEQYF.

J is TRBJ1-1 and V is TRBV28; D remains unclear. V gave up 5 bases and J gave up 4 bases, with 11 bases separating them. Germline CDR1 is MDHEN and CDR2 is SYDVKM. The CDR3 totals 13 residues. The DNA of the CDR3 is TGTGCCAGCAGTCGTTCGGGGTCCACTGAAGCTTTCTTT. Translated, it gives CASSRSGSTEAFF. Supplemented by reference TRBV28 and TRBJ1-1, the full variable domain reads DVKVTQSSRYLVKRTGEKVFLECVQDMDHENMFWYRQDPGLGLRLIYFSYDVKMKEKGDIPEGYSVSREKKERFSLILESASTNQTSMYLCASSRSGSTEAFFGQGTRLTVV.

As concerns this clonotype: Germline is not matched at one junction end, which may reflect a read error. The gene calls are TRBV29-1 and TRBJ1-1; the D gene is possibly TRBD1 (5 bases). Per germline, CDR1 SQVTM and CDR2 ANQGSEA. The CDR3 totals 11 residues. The CDR3 loop reads CSVEGDTEAFF. The CDR3 bases are TGCAGCGTGGAAGGGGACACTGAAGCTTTCTTT. The entire variable domain, with the rest obtained from reference TRBV29-1 and TRBJ1-1, is as follows: SAVISQKPSRDICQRGTSLTIQCQVDSQVTMMFWYRQQPGQSLTLIATANQGSEATYESGFVIDKFPISRPNLTFSTLTVSNMSPEDSSIYLCSVEGDTEAFFGQGTRLTVV.

This clonotype came up once. The V gene is TRBV19, the J gene TRBJ1-1; 7 nucleotides agree with TRBD1. This CDR3 contains 13 residues. J lost 4 bases, V lost 11 bases, and 10 bases had no gene match. Germline V gene sequence: CDR1 LNHDA, CDR2 SQIVND (reference sequence). CDR3 sequence: CAVVGDRPTEAFF. CDR3 DNA sequence: TGTGCCGTAGTCGGGGACAGACCCACTGAAGCTTTCTTT.

V and J are TRBV27 and TRBJ2-7; no clear D gene. The CDR3 is 15 amino acids. CDR1 MNHEY and CDR2 SMNVEV come from the germline V gene (reference sequence). The ends were cut back, 3 bases at V and 1 base at J, with 13 bases in the middle. In DNA form, the CDR3 reads TGTGCCAGCAGTTTTTCCGCGGAAACGTCCTACGAGCAGTACTTC. The encoded protein is CASSFSAETSYEQYF.

This chain links TRBV29-1 with TRBJ2-7; D is unclear. Germline assignment: CDR1 SQVTM and CDR2 ANQGSEA. V gave up 4 bases and J gave up 1 base, with 11 bases separating them. The length of the CDR3 is 13 residues. The CDR3 coding sequence is TGCAGCGTTGCGTGGGGTGGGTCCTACGAGCAGTACTTC. Translated: CSVAWGGSYEQYF.

This rearrangement joins TRBV12-3 or TRBV12-4 to TRBJ2-7, with D maybe TRBD1 (6 bases). The CDR3 is 14 amino acids. V lost 7 bases and J 4 bases, leaving 17 bases between the germline ends. CDR3 sequence (DNA): TGTGCCAGCACCCTGGGGCAGGGGCTATACGAGCAGTACTTC. This sequence encodes CASTLGQGLYEQYF.

The chain recombines TRBV3-1 with TRBJ2-5, with TRBD2 matching 10 bases. Losses at the gene ends were 4 bases for V and 4 bases for J; bases not matched to a gene: 12. The CDR3 sequence is 17 residues long. The germline V gene has CDR1 LGHDT and CDR2 YNNKEL (reference sequence). CDR3 sequence (DNA): TGTGCCAGCAGCCCTGATTGGGCTAGCGGGAGTAGAGAGACCCAGTACTTC. Protein: CASSPDWASGSRETQYF.

This sequence joins TRBV10-3 and TRBJ1-1; 9 bases line up with TRBD1. With 2 bases clipped from V and 0 bases from J, the junction kept 10 bases outside the gene matches. This CDR3 spans 18 amino acids. The germline V gene has CDR1 ENHRY and CDR2 SYGVKD. Here the CDR3 DNA reads TGTGCCATCAGTGAGCCGCTAAACAGGGGGCACATGAACACTGAAGCTTTCTTT. It encodes CAISEPLNRGHMNTEAFF.

This chain uses TRBV1 with TRBJ1-4; the table names TRBD1, a call not compared with the DNA. TRBV1 is labeled a pseudogene. The CDR3 runs to 14 residues. The CDR3 DNA reads TGCACCAGCAGCGGGGCAGTCGAGGGTGAAAAACTGTTTTTT. It encodes CTSSGAVEGEKLFF.

The gene calls are TRBV9 and TRBJ1-2; the D gene is possibly TRBD1 (6 bases). Germline CDR1 reads SGDLS; CDR2 reads YYNGEE. The CDR3 has 16 residues. V was shortened by 1 base and J by 4 bases, with 17 bases between the two germline ends. This CDR3 reads CASSVMWTELPYGYTF. The DNA for the CDR3 is TGTGCCAGCAGCGTAATGTGGACAGAGCTTCCCTATGGCTACACCTTC.

V is TRBV6-2 or TRBV6-3 and J is TRBJ2-7; no firm D call. CDR3 length equals 14 residues. Germline V CDR1 and CDR2: MNHEY, SVGEGT. V was clipped by 7 bases and J by 1 base, with 14 bases between them. Here the CDR3 reads CASTPVGSSYEQYF. CDR3 nucleotide sequence: TGTGCCAGCACCCCGGTAGGGTCGTCCTACGAGCAGTACTTC.

The J gene is TRBJ2-7, the V gene TRBV28; 11 bases map to TRBD2. The CDR3 has 17 residues. The germline gives CDR1 MDHEN, CDR2 SYDVKM. V lost 2 bases and J lost 3; bases outside the gene matches: 9. DNA for the CDR3: TGTGCCAGCAGTTTACCCCAATCGACTAGCGGGATCTACGAGCAGTACTTC. Its protein product is CASSLPQSTSGIYEQYF.

The rearrangement joins TRBV7-8 to TRBJ2-1, with D possibly being TRBD1 (6 bases). Germline values: CDR1 SGHVS, CDR2 FQNEAQ. Trimming cost V 5 bases and J 2 bases, with 16 bases left between them. The CDR3 has 16 residues. This chain's CDR3 is CASSHLRGSTYNEQFF. For the CDR3, the DNA is TGTGCCAGCAGCCACCTGAGGGGGAGCACCTACAATGAGCAGTTCTTC.

J is TRBJ2-7 and V is TRBV27; 7 bases fit TRBD1. This CDR3 contains 16 residues. Germline lookup yields CDR1 MNHEY and CDR2 SMNVEV (reference sequence). V lost 4 bases to trimming and J lost 7 bases; unmatched junction nucleotides: 16. The CDR3 loop reads CASSSTGAQPPGEQYF. In DNA form, the CDR3 reads TGTGCCAGCAGTTCCACAGGGGCTCAACCACCGGGGGAGCAGTACTTC.

The genes are TRBV28 and TRBJ2-2; 9 bases map to TRBD2. Trimming cost V 7 bases and J 5 bases; bases outside gene matches: 17. The CDR3 totals 18 residues. Germline V lookup: CDR1 MDHEN, CDR2 SYDVKM. The CDR3 spells CASTPPLVAGEGTGELFF. DNA of the CDR3: TGTGCCAGCACGCCGCCCTTAGTAGCGGGAGAAGGAACCGGGGAGCTGTTTTTT.

The gene calls are TRBV19 and TRBJ1-1; D is perhaps TRBD1 (6 bases). V was shortened by 6 bases and J by 4 bases, with 15 bases between the two germline ends. CDR3 length: 14 residues. Germline-derived CDR1 and CDR2 are LNHDA and SQIVND (reference sequence). The CDR3 DNA reads as TGTGCCAGTAGCGCGGCGGGGGCGGCCACTGAAGCTTTCTTT. It yields the protein CASSAAGAATEAFF.

The chain uses TRBV6-6 and TRBJ2-7; D is possibly TRBD1 or TRBD2 (5 bases each). V dropped 5 bases and J dropped 0 bases, with 14 bases sitting between them. Germline V gene sequence: CDR1 MNHNY, CDR2 SVGAGI (reference sequence). The CDR3 covers 15 residues. The CDR3 protein is CASSGAGTHSYEQYF. The CDR3 nucleotides read TGTGCCAGCAGTGGTGCCGGGACGCACTCCTACGAGCAGTACTTC.

Remarks on this clonotype: A read error may produce the germline difference seen at one junction end. The chain uses TRBV24-1 and TRBJ1-2, with D maybe TRBD1 (5 bases). Germline lookup yields CDR1 KGHDR and CDR2 SFDVKD. The CDR3 runs 14 residues. CDR3 DNA: TGTGCCACCAGTGATTTCAAGGGGAACGATGGCTGCACCTTC. Amino acid sequence: CATSDFKGNDGCTF.

The V gene is TRBV4-3, the J gene TRBJ2-1, with TRBD2 matching 10 bases. The germline V gene encodes CDR1 LGHNA and CDR2 YSLEER. The junction had 8 bases not matched to a gene; V was cut back by 1 base and J by 5 bases. This CDR3 has 17 residues. For the CDR3, the DNA is TGCGCCAGCAGCCAAGTGGCGCGACTAGCGGGCAACAATGAGCAGTTCTTC. Translation gives CASSQVARLAGNNEQFF.